Listed below are T cell receptor beta chains from one sample, sequenced in a study of CD8+ T cells in alopecia areata. Here immunoSEQ multiplex PCR was the method, and the copy in TCRdb shows in-frame clones only, minus some. This sample has 190,000 or so clones, with 58% found just once. Sample: CD8+ T cells sorted from blood, taken at week 24, from a patient treated with tofacitinib. These receptors were taken from a human donor with alopecia areata. The CDR3 runs from the conserved cysteine through the conserved F or W. The order of the fields is clone size, J gene, V gene, D gene, CDR3 DNA, CDR3 protein. The D gene is left open where the match is weak. Part of the rows lack a size; the others show once, few, many or a class for expanded clones.

clone size: -; J gene: TRBJ2-1; V gene: TRBV9; D gene: -; CDR3 DNA: TGTGCCAGCAGCGTAGGAGTCAGCTACAATGAGCAGTTCTTC; CDR3 protein: CASSVGVSYNEQFF
clone size: -; J gene: TRBJ2-7; V gene: TRBV5-1; D gene: -; CDR3 DNA: TGCGCCAGCAGCATCCGGGCCCCACCCGACGAGCAGTACTTC; CDR3 protein: CASSIRAPPDEQYF
clone size: few; J gene: TRBJ1-2; V gene: TRBV13; D gene: -; CDR3 DNA: TGTGCCAGCAGCCCCACTCGACAGGCGAGCTATGGCTACACCTTC; CDR3 protein: CASSPTRQASYGYTF
clone size: -; J gene: TRBJ2-3; V gene: TRBV9; D gene: TRBD2; CDR3 DNA: TGTGCCAGCAGCCCCAGACTAGCGGTCACAGATACGCAGTATTTT; CDR3 protein: CASSPRLAVTDTQYF
clone size: -; J gene: TRBJ2-7; V gene: TRBV29-1; D gene: TRBD2; CDR3 DNA: TGCAGCGTTCGAGGTGAGCGGGGAAGGAACGAGCAGTACTTC; CDR3 protein: CSVRGERGRNEQYF
clone size: -; J gene: TRBJ2-7; V gene: TRBV5-6; D gene: -; CDR3 DNA: TGTGCCAGCAGAGAGACAGGTACCTACGAGCAGTACTTC; CDR3 protein: CASRETGTYEQYF
clone size: -; J gene: TRBJ2-7; V gene: TRBV7-3; D gene: -; CDR3 DNA: TGTGCCAGCAGCTTAGGCAGGGGCTACGAGCAGTACTTC; CDR3 protein: CASSLGRGYEQYF
clone size: -; J gene: TRBJ1-4; V gene: TRBV2; D gene: -; CDR3 DNA: TGTGCCAGCGGCTTGAGTCGGGAAAAACTGTTTTTT; CDR3 protein: CASGLSREKLFF
clone size: few; J gene: TRBJ2-1; V gene: TRBV4-1; D gene: TRBD2; CDR3 DNA: TGCGCCAGCAGCGGACGGACTAGCGGGGTCTCATCGGAGTTCTTC; CDR3 protein: CASSGRTSGVSSEFF
clone size: -; J gene: TRBJ2-1; V gene: TRBV2; D gene: TRBD2; CDR3 DNA: TGTGCCAGCCTTAGCGGGACCTACAATGAGCAGTTCTTC; CDR3 protein: CASLSGTYNEQFF
clone size: -; J gene: TRBJ2-2; V gene: TRBV11-2; D gene: -; CDR3 DNA: TGTGCCAGCAGCCCTTACGTGGCAGCTACGAACACCGGGGAGCTGTTTTTT; CDR3 protein: CASSPYVAATNTGELFF
clone size: few; J gene: TRBJ2-5; V gene: TRBV10-3; D gene: -; CDR3 DNA: TGTGCCATCAGTGGCGCGGGGCCACAAGAGACCCAGTACTTC; CDR3 protein: CAISGAGPQETQYF
clone size: -; J gene: TRBJ2-7; V gene: TRBV2; D gene: TRBD1; CDR3 DNA: TGTGCCAGCAGTTCTATGCGTGGGACAGATGCCTACGAGCAGTACTTC; CDR3 protein: CASSSMRGTDAYEQYF
clone size: -; J gene: TRBJ1-1; V gene: TRBV13; D gene: -; CDR3 DNA: TGTGCCAGCAGCTCGGCCTCAACGGCAGCTTTCTTT; CDR3 protein: CASSSASTAAFF
clone size: once; J gene: TRBJ2-7; V gene: TRBV27; D gene: -; CDR3 DNA: TGTGCCAGCAGTTTGTCGGAAGATAGCTCCTACGAGCAGTACTTC; CDR3 protein: CASSLSEDSSYEQYF
clone size: -; J gene: TRBJ1-1; V gene: TRBV7-9; D gene: -; CDR3 DNA: TGTGCCAGCAGCTTAGCGGAGATAAGGGCCCCCCCCGGTGAAGCTTTCTTT; CDR3 protein: CASSLAEIRAPPGEAFF
clone size: -; J gene: TRBJ2-3; V gene: TRBV28; D gene: -; CDR3 DNA: TGTGCCAGCAGTCTCCGGGAAAGTAGCGAGAGAGATACGCAGTATTTT; CDR3 protein: CASSLRESSERDTQYF
clone size: -; J gene: TRBJ2-7; V gene: TRBV4-2; D gene: TRBD1; CDR3 DNA: TGTGCCAGCAGCGAAGGAGCGGACAGGGAGCACGAGCAGTACTTC; CDR3 protein: CASSEGADREHEQYF